The clone carrying this T cell receptor beta chain was found a few times. Antigen specificity is unknown. With V trimmed by 5 bases and J by 1 base, 6 bases remained unmatched. Germline V gives CDR1 SGHVS, CDR2 FNYEAQ. There are 15 residues in the CDR3. This sample is part of a study of identical twins. Whole-study results and caveats: Sharing of beta out-of-frame sequences by twins showed a weaker excess. Cross-sectional statistical analysis, not tracking of the same donors, underpinned the conclusions.

TCRdb recomputed calls from the 5' RACE reads with MiXCR, one row per CDR3 protein. This table has around 1.7 million distinct CDR3 sequences, around a third appearing once. The chain links TRBV7-6 to TRBJ2-7, with 9 bases lining up with TRBD1. This TCR derives from a newborn girl in good health. Sequenced material: cord blood. The CDR3 coding sequence is TGTGCCAGCAGCGGACTGGGACAGGGATCCTACGAGCAGTACTTC. As protein: CASSGLGQGSYEQYF.